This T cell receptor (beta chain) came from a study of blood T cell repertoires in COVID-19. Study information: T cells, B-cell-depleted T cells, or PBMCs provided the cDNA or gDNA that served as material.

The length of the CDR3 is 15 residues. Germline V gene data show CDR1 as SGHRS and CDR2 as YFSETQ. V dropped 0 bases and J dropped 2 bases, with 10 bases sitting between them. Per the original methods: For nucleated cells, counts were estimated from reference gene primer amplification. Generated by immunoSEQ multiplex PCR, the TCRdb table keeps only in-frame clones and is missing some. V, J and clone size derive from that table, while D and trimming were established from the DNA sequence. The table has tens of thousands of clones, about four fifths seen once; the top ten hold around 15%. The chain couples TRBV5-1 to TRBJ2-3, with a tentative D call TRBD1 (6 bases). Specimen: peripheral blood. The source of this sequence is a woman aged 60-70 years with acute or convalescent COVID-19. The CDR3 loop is CASSLEAGATDTQYF. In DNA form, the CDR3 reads TGCGCCAGCAGCTTGGAAGCAGGGGCCACAGATACGCAGTATTTT.